The source of this T cell receptor beta chain is a study of siplizumab effects on memory and regulatory T cells. About this clone: Its matching antigen is unknown.

The V gene's germline CDR1 is MNHEY and CDR2 SVGAGI. V dropped 7 bases and J dropped 6; count of bases not matched to a gene: 8. The CDR3 runs 13 residues. The method was immunoSEQ multiplex PCR; TCRdb's version includes in-frame clones alone and lacks a portion of them. This sample has tens of thousands of clones; roughly 87% occur once, and the top ten carry roughly 1.5%. Findings and limits, study-wide: Roughly 80-97% of proliferating clones (CD4+ or CD8+) could not be assigned a naive or memory phenotype.

This clonotype was sampled from a human donor in good health. The sample taken for sequencing was Tregs sorted from blood. The rearrangement links TRBV6-5 to TRBJ1-2; TRBD1 agrees at 7 bases. The CDR3 loop reads CASTPTGSNGYTF. The CDR3 region has the DNA TGTGCCAGCACCCCGACAGGGAGCAATGGCTACACCTTC.